This is a list of T cell receptor beta chains from one sample in a study of human T cells and chemical hapten exposure. TCRdb redid the calling of the RACE reads with MiXCR, one entry per CDR3 protein. This repertoire shows approximately 90,000 distinct CDR3 sequences, roughly 27% found once; its top ten account for about a tenth. The sample in question was whole blood, obtained in connection with sensitization to the hapten diphenylcyclopropenone (DPC). The receptor source for this set is a middle-aged man with alopecia areata. Some clones in this sample may be carry-over from other donors' samples. Both conserved end residues are part of each CDR3. The D gene is left open where the match is weak. Rows may omit the clone size; those that give it use once, few, many or a size class.

size | D | J | V | length | CDR3 | DNA
- | TRBD2 | TRBJ2-5 | TRBV12-3/TRBV12-4 | 15 | CASSFNGRAEETQYF | TGTGCCAGCAGTTTTAACGGGAGGGCCGAAGAGACCCAGTACTTC
few | TRBD2 | TRBJ2-7 | TRBV28 | 14 | CASRSSGRPGEQYF | TGTGCCAGCAGGTCTAGCGGGAGGCCAGGGGAGCAGTACTTC
- | - | TRBJ2-7 | TRBV20-1 | 13 | CSARGEGGYEQYF | TGCAGTGCTAGAGGGGAAGGGGGTTACGAGCAGTACTTC
- | - | TRBJ1-2 | TRBV6-2/TRBV6-3 | 11 | CASSYNYGYTF | TGTGCCAGCAGTTACAACTATGGCTACACCTTC
- | TRBD2 | TRBJ2-7 | TRBV29-1 | 14 | CSVTLVAGVGEQYF | TGCAGCGTGACCCTCGTTGCGGGAGTAGGCGAGCAGTACTTC
- | - | TRBJ2-7 | TRBV28 | 12 | CASSLSADEQYF | TGTGCCAGCAGTTTGTCCGCGGACGAGCAGTACTTC
few | - | TRBJ2-4 | TRBV2 | 14 | CASTTGLAKNIQYF | TGTGCCAGCACTACCGGACTAGCCAAAAACATTCAGTACTTC
- | - | TRBJ1-4 | TRBV28 | 14 | CASMSTGQREKLFF | TGTGCCAGTATGTCAACAGGGCAGAGGGAAAAACTGTTTTTT
many | - | TRBJ2-5 | TRBV28 | 13 | CASSGVARETQYF | TGTGCCAGCAGTGGGGTAGCTCGTGAGACCCAGTACTTC
- | - | TRBJ2-3 | TRBV5-5 | 15 | CASSLEGRGTDTQYF | TGTGCCAGCAGCTTGGAGGGCCGGGGCACAGATACGCAGTATTTT
- | - | TRBJ1-1 | TRBV5-6 | 13 | CASSLNGGTEAFF | TGTGCCAGCAGCTTGAATGGAGGGACTGAAGCTTTCTTT
- | - | TRBJ1-5 | TRBV20-1 | 15 | CSARDGTSSNQPQHF | TGCAGTGCTAGAGATGGGACATCTAGCAATCAGCCCCAGCATTTT
- | TRBD2 | TRBJ2-5 | TRBV5-4 | 16 | CASSLVVAGGVETQYF | TGTGCCAGCAGCTTGGTGGTAGCGGGAGGGGTAGAGACCCAGTACTTC
few | TRBD1 | TRBJ2-1 | TRBV20-1 | 16 | CSARDRGTGARKEQFF | TGCAGTGCTAGAGATCGGGGGACAGGGGCTCGTAAGGAGCAGTTCTTC
- | - | TRBJ2-1 | TRBV12-3/TRBV12-4 | 15 | CASSLKGSSYNEQFF | TGTGCCAGCAGTTTAAAGGGAAGCTCCTACAATGAGCAGTTCTTC
medium-sized | - | TRBJ2-3 | TRBV7-2 | 17 | CASSPLRLDLRTDTQYF | TGTGCCAGCAGCCCCCTTCGACTCGACCTACGCACAGATACGCAGTATTTT
- | - | TRBJ2-5 | TRBV12-3/TRBV12-4 | 13 | CASSPIPQETQYF | TGTGCCAGCAGCCCCATCCCCCAAGAGACCCAGTACTTC
- | - | TRBJ2-3 | TRBV7-2 | 15 | CASSLVARKTDTQYF | TGTGCCAGCAGCTTAGTGGCGAGAAAGACAGATACGCAGTATTTT
many | TRBD2 | TRBJ2-3 | TRBV28 | 17 | CASTPSRAGGPADTQYF | TGTGCCAGCACCCCCTCACGTGCGGGAGGGCCCGCAGATACGCAGTATTTT
- | TRBD1 | TRBJ2-7 | TRBV4-1 | 15 | CASSQGGTGTYEQYF | TGCGCCAGCAGCCAAGGTGGGACAGGCACCTACGAGCAGTACTTC
few | - | TRBJ2-1 | TRBV7-6 | 18 | CASSSTPIGTYSYNEQFF | TGTGCCAGCAGCTCTACTCCGATAGGGACTTACTCCTACAATGAGCAGTTCTTC
few | - | TRBJ1-1 | TRBV7-9 | 12 | CASSFSRSEAFF | TGTGCCAGCAGCTTTAGCCGGAGTGAAGCTTTCTTT
few | - | TRBJ2-7 | TRBV20-1 | 14 | CSARDLMTGYEQYF | TGCAGTGCTAGAGACCTGATGACAGGTTACGAGCAGTACTTC
few | - | TRBJ2-4 | TRBV5-5 | 16 | CASSLPGPGGKNIQYF | TGTGCCAGCAGCCTCCCCGGACCCGGCGGGAAAAACATTCAGTACTTC
few | - | TRBJ1-1 | TRBV11-2 | 15 | CASSLDPGPNTEAFF | TGTGCCAGCAGCTTAGATCCAGGCCCGAACACTGAAGCTTTCTTT
few | - | TRBJ2-7 | TRBV5-6 | 12 | CASGDRFELQYF | TGTGCCAGCGGGGACCGGTTCGAATTGCAGTACTTC
few | - | TRBJ2-7 | TRBV6-2/TRBV6-3 | 14 | CASSYSSTGYEQYF | TGTGCCAGCAGTTATTCCTCCACGGGGTACGAGCAGTACTTC
- | - | TRBJ1-3 | TRBV6-6 | 15 | CASRQTGGSGNTIYF | TGTGCCAGCAGACAGACAGGCGGCTCTGGAAACACCATATATTTT
- | - | TRBJ1-5 | TRBV7-2 | 13 | CASSQTLNQPQHF | TGTGCCAGCAGCCAGACCCTCAATCAGCCCCAGCATTTT
- | TRBD2 | TRBJ2-2 | TRBV6-5 | 16 | CASSYLTSGRPGELFF | TGTGCCAGCAGTTACCTGACTAGCGGGAGACCTGGGGAGCTGTTTTTT
- | - | TRBJ1-3 | TRBV4-1 | 16 | CASSQPHAISGNTIYF | TGCGCCAGCAGCCAACCTCACGCCATCTCTGGAAACACCATATATTTT
- | - | TRBJ1-5 | TRBV6-4 | 15 | CASSADSYSNQPQHF | TGTGCCAGCAGTGCAGACAGCTATAGCAATCAGCCCCAGCATTTT
- | - | TRBJ2-5 | TRBV9 | 14 | CASSVAGEVQTQYF | TGTGCCAGCAGCGTAGCTGGGGAGGTCCAGACCCAGTACTTC
few | TRBD1 | TRBJ2-1 | TRBV5-1 | 15 | CASSLDAGGFDEQFF | TGCGCCAGCAGCTTGGACGCAGGGGGCTTCGATGAGCAGTTCTTC
few | TRBD1 | TRBJ2-1 | TRBV7-9 | 16 | CASSQGRDRVYNEQFF | TGTGCCAGCAGCCAAGGCCGGGACAGGGTATACAATGAGCAGTTCTTC
- | - | TRBJ2-7 | TRBV4-1 | 14 | CASSYRDNSYEQYF | TGCGCCAGCAGCTACCGGGACAACTCCTACGAGCAGTACTTC
- | - | TRBJ1-5 | TRBV6-1 | 15 | CASSESGPANQPQHF | TGTGCCAGCAGTGAGTCGGGCCCTGCCAATCAGCCCCAGCATTTT
- | - | TRBJ1-3 | TRBV9 | 14 | CASSVGTSGNTIYF | TGTGCCAGCAGCGTGGGGACCTCTGGAAACACCATATATTTT
few | TRBD2 | TRBJ2-7 | TRBV20-1 | 14 | CSARMGLVPYEQYF | TGCAGTGCTAGAATGGGACTAGTGCCCTACGAGCAGTACTTC
few | TRBD1 | TRBJ2-4 | TRBV6-1 | 15 | CASSVDREAKNIQYF | TGTGCCAGCAGTGTAGACAGGGAAGCCAAAAACATTCAGTACTTC
few | - | TRBJ2-7 | TRBV4-3 | 14 | CASSQDYGPYEQYF | TGCGCCAGCAGCCAAGATTATGGTCCTTACGAGCAGTACTTC